These 12 T cell receptor beta chains came from one sample sequenced in a study of memory CD4+ T cells and cytomegalovirus serostatus. TCRdb keeps only in-frame clones here, not all; method: immunoSEQ multiplex PCR. This table holds around 57,000 clones, roughly 80% found once. Single viable CD3+CD4+CD8-CD45RO+ cells were sorted as the memory CD4+ T cells. The sample taken for sequencing was memory CD4+ T cells from blood. The receptors come from an adult in good health and CMV-seronegative. Some clones in this sample may be carry-over from other donors' samples.

The rearrangement uses TRBV28 and TRBJ1-2; D is unclear. Germline V gene sequence: CDR1 MDHEN, CDR2 SYDVKM. The CDR3 totals 14 residues. Trimming removed 5 bases at V and 2 bases at J, with 12 bases between. The CDR3 coding sequence is TGTGCCAGCAGTCGTGGCGTCGCCAACTATGGCTACACCTTC. As protein: CASSRGVANYGYTF.

The chain carries TRBV7-2 and TRBJ2-1; TRBD2 is a possible D gene (5 bases). V shed 5 bases and J shed 0 bases, with 11 bases lying between them. Looked up from germline, CDR1 is SGHTA and CDR2 is FQGNSA. This CDR3 has 15 amino acids. The CDR3 region has the DNA TGTGCCAGCAGCCCACTAGTTCGCTCCTACAATGAGCAGTTCTTC. Protein product: CASSPLVRSYNEQFF.

V usage is TRBV9 and J usage is TRBJ1-5; no definite D call. The germline gives CDR1 SGDLS, CDR2 YYNGEE. Trimming took 0 bases from V and 3 from J, leaving 10 bases between them. The CDR3 consists of 15 residues. As DNA, the CDR3 is TGTGCCAGCAGCGTAGCCCCCCGGGCCAATCAGCCCCAGCATTTT. Its translation: CASSVAPRANQPQHF.

Worth noting for this clone: Other DNA sequences in this specimen translate into the identical CDR3. The chain carries TRBV5-1 and TRBJ2-5, with D perhaps given as TRBD1 or TRBD2 (5 bases each). There are 14 residues in the CDR3. The V gene lost 4 bases and the J gene lost 2 bases, with 12 bases spanning the gap. CDR1 is SGHRS and CDR2 is YFSETQ in the germline V gene. CDR3 nucleotides: TGCGCCAGCAGCCCGGGGACCACTCAAGAGACCCAGTACTTC. Protein: CASSPGTTQETQYF.

The chain joins TRBV10-3 to TRBJ2-6, with 9 bases lining up with TRBD1. The ends lost 6 bases at V and 3 bases at J; junction bases unmatched: 18. The CDR3 has 20 amino acids. Germline lookup yields CDR1 ENHRY and CDR2 SYGVKD. Here the CDR3 reads CAISESGPGQGSIGANVLTF. For the CDR3, the DNA is TGTGCCATCAGCGAATCGGGACCGGGACAGGGTTCGATTGGGGCCAACGTCCTGACTTTC.

The rearrangement uses TRBV28 and TRBJ2-5; 12 bases match TRBD2. Trimming at V came to 2 bases and at J to 4 bases, leaving 26 bases not matched to a gene. This CDR3 spans 23 amino acids. In germline, CDR1 is MDHEN, CDR2 SYDVKM. The CDR3 reads CASSLEFSLGMGLAGVRGETQYF. The CDR3 nucleotides are TGTGCCAGCAGTTTAGAATTTTCCCTGGGGATGGGACTAGCGGGTGTAAGGGGAGAGACCCAGTACTTC.

The rearrangement uses TRBV29-1 and TRBJ1-2, with 12 bases matching TRBD1. The ends lost 7 bases at V and 4 bases at J; junction bases unmatched: 4. Germline values: CDR1 SQVTM, CDR2 ANQGSEA. This CDR3 has 13 residues. This CDR3 reads CSAGTGGGYGYTF. CDR3 bases: TGCAGCGCTGGGACAGGGGGCGGCTATGGCTACACCTTC.

The count of this clone is one. This chain joins TRBV5-1 and TRBJ2-3; no reliable D call. Germline CDR1 SGHRS, CDR2 YFSETQ. Trimming cost V 3 bases and J 4 bases, with 3 bases left between them. This CDR3 spans 11 amino acids. CDR3 nucleotides: TGCGCCAGCAGCTACTCAGATACGCAGTATTTT. Protein sequence: CASSYSDTQYF.

The V and J genes are TRBV5-1 and TRBJ2-2; D is unclear. V gave up 3 bases and J gave up 3 bases, with 12 bases separating them. The CDR3 extends over 15 amino acids. In germline, CDR1 is SGHRS, CDR2 YFSETQ. CDR3 region: CASSSYLGDTGELFF. CDR3 coding DNA: TGCGCCAGCAGCTCATATCTTGGAGACACCGGGGAGCTGTTTTTT.

The chain has TRBV19 and TRBJ1-5; no clear D. This CDR3 is 16 amino acids long. V was clipped by 6 bases and J by 1 base, with 16 bases between them. The germline gives CDR1 LNHDA, CDR2 SQIVND (reference sequence). The CDR3 protein is CASRLTWGGSNQPQHF. CDR3 nucleotides: TGTGCCAGTAGGCTAACCTGGGGTGGGAGCAATCAGCCCCAGCATTTT.

This clone was observed a single time. V usage is TRBV5-4 and J usage is TRBJ1-2, with D possibly being TRBD1 (6 bases). Germline assignment: CDR1 SGHNT and CDR2 YYREEE (reference sequence). Trimming took off 2 bases at V and 6 bases at J, with 20 bases between the two ends. CDR3 length equals 16 residues. CDR3 in DNA: TGTGCCAGCAGCTTAGCCCTGACGGGGGGCTACGATGGCTACACCTTC. Translated, it gives CASSLALTGGYDGYTF.

This clone was counted a single time. The chain links TRBV5-1 to TRBJ2-3, with D possibly matching TRBD2 (6 bases). This CDR3 comprises 17 residues. V lost 1 base and J lost 1, with 16 bases in between. Germline-derived CDR1 and CDR2 are SGHRS and YFSETQ. The CDR3 loop is CASSLWEFGGGTDTQYF. CDR3 in DNA: TGCGCCAGCAGCTTGTGGGAGTTTGGCGGGGGCACAGATACGCAGTATTTT.